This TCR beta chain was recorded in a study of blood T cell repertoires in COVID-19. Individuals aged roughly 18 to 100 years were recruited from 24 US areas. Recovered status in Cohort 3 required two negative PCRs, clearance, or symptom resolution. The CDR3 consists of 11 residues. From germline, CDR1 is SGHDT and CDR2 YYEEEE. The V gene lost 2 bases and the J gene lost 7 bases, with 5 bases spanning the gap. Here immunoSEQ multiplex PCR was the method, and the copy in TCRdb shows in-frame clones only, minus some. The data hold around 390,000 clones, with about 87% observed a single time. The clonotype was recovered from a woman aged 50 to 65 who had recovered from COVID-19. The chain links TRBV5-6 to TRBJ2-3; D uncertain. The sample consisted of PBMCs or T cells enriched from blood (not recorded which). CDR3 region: CASSFSYTQYF. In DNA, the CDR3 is TGTGCCAGCAGCTTTAGCTATACGCAGTATTTT.